A single sample gave rise to the 8 T cell receptor beta chains below, sequenced in a study of Ad26.COV2.S vaccination and SARS-CoV-2 variants. Assay: immunoSEQ multiplex PCR; the TCRdb copy retains only in-frame clones and omits some. Found here are around 320,000 clones, about nine tenths of them singletons; the top ten hold roughly 3.1%. Sample treatment: roughly 20 received Ad26.COV2.S at low or high dose, single or two shots; roughly 5 received placebo; per-sample allocation not given. On day 63 after the first injection, vaccine and placebo recipients gave samples. This specimen consisted of peripheral blood, obtained in a trial of Ad26.COV2.S vaccine versus placebo. Every receptor here comes from a person between 18 and 59 years old who received the Ad26.COV2.S COVID-19 vaccine or a placebo.

The chain combines TRBV5-1 with TRBJ1-1, with D perhaps TRBD1 (5 bases). The CDR3 runs 15 residues. CDR1 is SGHRS, CDR2 YFSETQ, per germline. V lost 0 bases and J 11 bases, leaving 20 bases between the germline ends. In nucleotides, the CDR3 is TGCGCCAGCAGCTTGGAAAGGGGCGCGGGATCACGGGCTTTCTTT. Translated: CASSLERGAGSRAFF.

This clone was found once. This chain joins TRBV3-1 (or the pseudogene TRBV3-2) and TRBJ1-1; D is possibly TRBD1 (6 bases). The ends were cut back, 0 bases at V and 9 bases at J, with 14 bases in the middle. The V gene's germline CDR1 is LGHDT and CDR2 YNNKEL (reference sequence). This CDR3 is 14 amino acids long. The CDR3 here is CASSQEVDRGKAFF. Here the CDR3 DNA reads TGTGCCAGCAGCCAAGAAGTCGATAGGGGGAAAGCTTTCTTT.

The count of this clone is one. V and J are TRBV19 and TRBJ1-3; 10 bases are shared with TRBD1. CDR3 length: 15 amino acids. V gave up 5 bases and J gave up 4 bases; unmatched junction bases: 5. Per the germline V gene, CDR1 is LNHDA and CDR2 is SQIVND (reference sequence). CDR3 DNA: TGTGCCAGTAGTTGGGACAGGGGTATCGGAAACACCATATATTTT. It is translated as CASSWDRGIGNTIYF.

This clone was counted once. V gene TRBV20-1 combines with J gene TRBJ1-2, with D hard to call. The germline gives CDR1 DFQATT, CDR2 SNEGSKA (reference sequence). The CDR3 sequence is 12 residues long. V lost 3 bases to trimming and J lost 8 bases, with 13 bases between them. The CDR3 region has the DNA TGCAGTGCTAGTCCCCTCGGGTACGGCTACACCTTC. The encoded protein is CSASPLGYGYTF.

The V and J genes are TRBV5-4 and TRBJ2-1; 11 positions agree with TRBD2. Trimming removed 4 bases from V and 3 bases from J; junction bases left unmatched: 3. CDR1 is SGHNT, CDR2 YYREEE, per germline (reference sequence). The CDR3 is 15 residues long. CDR3 amino acids: CASSALAGVYNEQFF. In nucleotides, the CDR3 is TGTGCCAGCAGCGCACTAGCGGGGGTCTACAATGAGCAGTTCTTC.

V usage is TRBV19 and J usage is TRBJ2-7, with a weak D call TRBD2 (6 bases). The CDR3 loop spans 14 amino acids. V lost 6 bases, J lost 2 bases, and 14 bases lay in between. Germline assignment: CDR1 LNHDA and CDR2 SQIVND (reference sequence). Written as DNA, the CDR3 is TGTGCCAGTAGCCCCTTGACTAGGGCCTACGAGCAGTACTTC. Its translation is CASSPLTRAYEQYF.

The genes are TRBV6-4 and TRBJ1-6, with D perhaps matching TRBD1 (6 bases). This CDR3 has 14 amino acids. CDR1 and CDR2 from the germline V gene are MRHNA and SNTAGT. The V end lost 6 bases, the J end lost 7 bases, and 13 bases lay between the germline ends. CDR3 sequence reads: CASSAGQPNSPLHF. In DNA, the CDR3 is TGTGCCAGCAGCGCAGGACAGCCGAATTCACCCCTCCACTTT.

The chain employs TRBV9 and TRBJ2-1; D remains ambiguous. The CDR3 is 13 amino acids. Germline CDR1 is SGDLS and CDR2 is YYNGEE. The germline V and J ends were trimmed by 7 bases and 2 bases, with 10 bases remaining between them. The CDR3 coding sequence is TGTGCCAGCCACAACCCTCCCTACAATGAGCAGTTCTTC. Amino acids: CASHNPPYNEQFF.